The T cell receptor beta chain under discussion was sequenced for a study of T-cell reconstitution after alpha-beta-depleted transplantation in children. General study findings and limits: In patients about two months after transplant, alpha-beta T cells reportedly arose from several hundred expanded graft clones. T cells produced anew were the main source of T-cell counts and diversity one year after transplant. For some patients, TCRbeta diversity was high at day 60 because of recipient T cells and thymic progenitors that survived.

This clonotype appeared many times. Its specificity is not known. Germline V gene lookup returns CDR1 MNHEY and CDR2 SMNVEV (reference sequence). Trimming pared 4 bases from V and 4 bases from J, leaving 11 bases between. CDR3 length equals 13 residues. TCRbeta library preparation incorporated unique molecular identifiers. Using its own MiXCR run on the PCR reads, TCRdb lists one record per CDR3 protein. This sample has around 180,000 distinct CDR3 sequences, with roughly 11% found just once. The receptor was derived from a boy between 2 and 15 years old with acute myeloid leukemia, due to receive a stem cell transplant. The specimen was PBMCs, collected before TCRalphabeta/CD19-depleted stem cell transplant. The chain is built from TRBV27 and TRBJ2-7, with D maybe TRBD1 (6 bases). The CDR3 region has the DNA TGTGCCAGCAGTTCAGCGGACAGTTACGAGCAGTACTTC. Amino acids: CASSSADSYEQYF.